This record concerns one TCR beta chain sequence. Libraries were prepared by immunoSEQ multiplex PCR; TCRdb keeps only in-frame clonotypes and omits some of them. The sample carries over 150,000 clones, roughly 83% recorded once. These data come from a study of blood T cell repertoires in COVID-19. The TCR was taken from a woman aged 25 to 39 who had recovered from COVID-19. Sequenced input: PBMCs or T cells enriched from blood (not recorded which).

The CDR3, as DNA: TGCGCCAGCAGCTTGTCTAGCGGGAACACCGGGGAGCTGTTTTTT. It specifies CASSLSSGNTGELFF. The V and J genes are TRBV5-1 and TRBJ2-2; 7 bases map to TRBD2. Germline values: CDR1 SGHRS, CDR2 YFSETQ. CDR3 size: 15 residues. V shed 1 base and J 1 base; nucleotides not matched to a gene: 1.